Sequencing of this TCR beta chain was carried out in a study of response to subunit inactivated influenza vaccine. General study results and limits: Authors suggested that a seasonal influenza vaccination recruits few new T cells each time.

MiXCR, run by TCRdb on the RT-PCR reads, gives a single entry per CDR3 protein. The sample yields hundreds of thousands of distinct CDR3 sequences, approximately 15% seen once. Trimming stripped 5 bases from V and 0 bases from J, with 13 bases between. Germline CDR1 and CDR2: SGHTA and FQGTGA. The CDR3 extends over 16 amino acids. In the case of this clonotype: The antigen is undetermined.

This sequence originates from a man aged 50 to 60 who received an inactivated influenza vaccine. The chain joins TRBV7-3 to TRBJ2-2; weak D call: TRBD2 (6 bases). The sequencing used PBMCs from blood, collected about 14 days before vaccination. The CDR3 nucleotides read TGTGCCAGCAGCCCCCGGGGAGGATCGAACACCGGGGAGCTGTTTTTT. It is translated as CASSPRGGSNTGELFF.